Each of the 14 T cell receptor beta chains below was sequenced from the same sample in a study of T-cell memory formation after mild COVID-19. TCRdb independently ran MiXCR on the 5' RACE reads; one entry per CDR3 protein. This table has 300,000 to 400,000 distinct CDR3 sequences, around an eighth appearing once. Sequenced sample: PBMCs or a T cell subset sorted from them (not recorded which). The receptors shown here come from a man younger than 30 who had mild COVID-19 (a few samples of this study predate the infection). Cell type and time point are not known.

This rearrangement joins TRBV9 to TRBJ2-2; maybe TRBD1 (6 bases). V was shortened by 6 bases and J by 6 bases, with 9 bases between the two germline ends. The CDR3 runs 12 residues. Germline V CDR1 and CDR2: SGDLS, YYNGEE. This CDR3 reads CASMGASGELFF. The CDR3, as DNA: TGTGCCAGCATGGGGGCGTCCGGGGAGCTGTTTTTT. Based on the CDR3 plus reference TRBV9 and TRBJ2-2, the full variable domain is DSGVTQTPKHLITATGQRVTLRCSPRSGDLSVYWYQQSLDQGLQFLIQYYNGEERAKGNILERFSAQQFPDLHSELNLSSLELGDSALYFCASMGASGELFFGEGSRLTVL.

V and J are TRBV7-8 and TRBJ2-7; 11 nucleotides match TRBD1. The CDR3 runs to 15 residues. Germline trimming cut 5 bases from V and 5 bases from J; bases unmatched to any gene: 8. Germline V gene sequence: CDR1 SGHVS, CDR2 FQNEAQ. This chain's CDR3 is CASSTRDRGINEQYF. Written as DNA, the CDR3 is TGTGCCAGCAGCACCCGGGACAGGGGGATCAACGAGCAGTACTTC. The full variable domain, its missing parts supplied by reference TRBV7-8 and TRBJ2-7, is GAGVSQSPRYKVAKRGQDVALRCDPISGHVSLFWYQQALGQGPEFLTYFQNEAQLDKSGLPSDRFFAERPEGSVSTLKIQRTQQEDSAVYLCASSTRDRGINEQYFGPGTRLTVT.

This chain connects TRBV5-1 to TRBJ2-5; D gene unclear. The CDR3 has 14 amino acids. The V end was cut by 1 base, the J end by 5 bases, with 12 bases between. Germline CDR1 reads SGHRS; CDR2 reads YFSETQ. CDR3 nucleotides: TGCGCCAGCAGCTTGTATGGGGTAGGGGAGACCCAGTACTTC. This sequence encodes CASSLYGVGETQYF.

This sequence joins TRBV12-3 or TRBV12-4 and TRBJ2-3, with no clear D. V lost 3 bases, J lost 4 bases, and 11 bases lay in between. The CDR3 loop spans 14 amino acids. CDR3 coding DNA: TGTGCCAGCAGTTTTTGTACTGGCTCAGATACGCAGTATTTT. This sequence encodes CASSFCTGSDTQYF.

V usage is TRBV6-2 or TRBV6-3 and J usage is TRBJ2-1; D possibly uses TRBD1 or TRBD2 (6 bases each). In germline, CDR1 is MNHEY, CDR2 SVGEGT. The CDR3 is 19 amino acids. Trimming shortened V by 2 bases and J by 0 bases, and 20 bases separated the two germline ends. CDR3: CASSYPIEGDSLSYNEQFF. DNA of the CDR3: TGTGCCAGCAGTTACCCTATCGAGGGGGACTCCCTCTCCTACAATGAGCAGTTCTTC.

This clonotype has more than one count but fewer than ten. The chain recombines TRBV12-3 or TRBV12-4 with TRBJ2-3; the D is unclear. Deletions cut 5 bases from V and 6 bases from J, with 15 bases between. The CDR3 sequence is 14 residues long. The CDR3 nucleotides read TGTGCCAGCAGTCCGAACTTTCAGCCGGATACGCAGTATTTT. Its translation: CASSPNFQPDTQYF.

This clonotype was counted between two and nine times. This chain connects TRBV5-5 to TRBJ2-1; no reliable D call. Germline V CDR1 and CDR2: SGHKS, YYEKEE (reference sequence). The CDR3 length is 16 residues. V shed 0 bases and J shed 0 bases, with 10 bases lying between them. The CDR3 loop reads CASSLVPGPSYNEQFF. The CDR3 DNA follows: TGTGCCAGCAGCTTGGTGCCGGGCCCCTCCTACAATGAGCAGTTCTTC.

Only a few counts were recorded for this clonotype. The V and J genes are TRBV7-2 and TRBJ1-4; D perhaps matches TRBD1 (5 bases). CDR1 and CDR2 (germline): SGHTA, FQGNSA. The V and J ends lost 1 base and 5 bases respectively, with 11 bases between them. The CDR3 has 15 residues. The CDR3 sequence is CASSLDWGFNEKLFF. CDR3 in DNA: TGTGCCAGCAGCTTAGATTGGGGGTTCAATGAAAAACTGTTTTTT.

This clonotype was counted only a few times. This chain connects TRBV6-6 to TRBJ2-5; 9 nucleotides agree with TRBD1. CDR1 and CDR2 (germline): MNHNY, SVGAGI (reference sequence). The J segment lost 5 bases and the V segment lost 2 bases, leaving 9 bases of the junction unmatched. The CDR3 runs 16 residues. The CDR3 spells CASSYLQGARVETQYF. CDR3 DNA: TGTGCCAGCAGTTACCTACAGGGGGCTCGGGTGGAGACCCAGTACTTC.

This clonotype was picked up a small number of times. The chain joins TRBV9 to TRBJ2-7; tentatively, D is TRBD1 (6 bases). Trimming left V 3 bases short and J 2 bases short, with 18 bases between. The CDR3 consists of 16 residues. Germline loops: CDR1 SGDLS, CDR2 YYNGEE. The DNA for the CDR3 is TGTGCCAGCAGCGCCCTGACAGGACCCGGCCCCTACGAGCAGTACTTC. This gives the protein CASSALTGPGPYEQYF.

The chain uses TRBV5-6 and TRBJ1-1; TRBD1 is a possible D gene (5 bases). The V end lost 3 bases, the J end lost 8 bases, and 11 bases lay between the germline ends. The CDR3 spans 12 residues. From germline, CDR1 is SGHDT and CDR2 YYEEEE. CDR3 residues: CASSSGNREAFF. As DNA, the CDR3 is TGTGCCAGCAGCTCAGGGAATAGGGAAGCTTTCTTT.

This clonotype has only a few counts. The chain has TRBV7-2 and TRBJ1-5, with 7 nucleotides matching TRBD1. Germline V CDR1 and CDR2: SGHTA, FQGNSA. The CDR3 has 14 residues. Germline trimming cut 2 bases from V and 5 bases from J; bases unmatched to any gene: 3. The CDR3 nucleotides read TGTGCCAGCAGCTTAACAGGGGCGGATCAGCCCCAGCATTTT. It yields the protein CASSLTGADQPQHF.

This clonotype was seen ten or more times. The chain employs TRBV4-2 and TRBJ1-6; the match to TRBD1 covers 9 bases. J was trimmed by 7 bases and V by 0 bases; bases with no gene match: 4. Germline values: CDR1 LGHNA, CDR2 YNFKEQ. The CDR3 contains 16 residues. DNA for the CDR3: TGTGCCAGCAGCCAAGAAGGTGGGACAGGGAATTCACCCCTCCACTTT. This gives the protein CASSQEGGTGNSPLHF.

This clonotype appeared a single time. The chain combines TRBV5-1 with TRBJ2-7, with D possibly being TRBD1 or TRBD2 (5 bases each). The CDR3 has 14 amino acids. V was clipped by 7 bases and J by 2 bases, with 16 bases between them. CDR1 and CDR2 (germline): SGHRS, YFSETQ. This CDR3 reads CASSDGTGTYEQYF. CDR3 bases: TGCGCCAGCTCCGACGGGACGGGGACCTACGAGCAGTACTTC.